These 17 T cell receptor beta chains were sequenced from one sample in a study of shared clonotypes between healthy human individuals. The protocol was immunoSEQ multiplex PCR, while the TCRdb copy is restricted to in-frame clones and leaves out a portion. Among over 1.4 million clones listed, around 95% were seen once. Material: naive CD4+ T cells sorted from blood. Subset: CD45RA+ positively selected. The receptor source for this set is a man between 25 and 39 years old in good health.

The chain uses TRBV28 and TRBJ2-1; weak D call: TRBD2 (5 bases). This CDR3 region has 17 residues. The germline CDR1 and CDR2 sequences are MDHEN and SYDVKM. Trimming left V 3 bases short and J 0 bases short, with 15 bases between. This CDR3 reads CASSFPLLGSSYNEQFF. Written as DNA, the CDR3 is TGTGCCAGCAGTTTCCCTTTACTGGGGAGCTCCTACAATGAGCAGTTCTTC.

V gene TRBV19 combines with J gene TRBJ2-2; tentative D call: TRBD1 (6 bases). Germline-derived CDR1 and CDR2 are LNHDA and SQIVND (reference sequence). CDR3 size: 14 residues. With 4 bases removed from V and 3 bases from J, the gap between germline ends came to 9 bases. The CDR3 region has the DNA TGTGCCAGTAGTACCTGGACAGACACCGGGGAGCTGTTTTTT. Translating gives CASSTWTDTGELFF.

The chain is built from TRBV15 and TRBJ1-5; TRBD1 matches at 7 bases. Unmatched junction bases numbered 3, after V lost 1 base and J lost 3 bases. Germline lookup yields CDR1 LNHNV and CDR2 YYDKDF (reference sequence). The CDR3 contains 15 residues. CDR3 nucleotides: TGTGCCACCAGCAGAGGCCAGGGGGTCAATCAGCCCCAGCATTTT. Protein: CATSRGQGVNQPQHF. Supplemented by reference TRBV15 and TRBJ1-5, the full variable domain reads DAMVIQNPRYQVTQFGKPVTLSCSQTLNHNVMYWYQQKSSQAPKLLFHYYDKDFNNEADTPDNFQSRRPNTSFCFLDIRSPGLGDTAMYLCATSRGQGVNQPQHFGDGTRLSIL.

The rearrangement uses TRBV9 and TRBJ2-3; 8 bases line up with TRBD1. CDR3 length: 17 residues. J lost 1 base, V lost 1 base, and 8 bases had no gene match. The germline V gene encodes CDR1 SGDLS and CDR2 YYNGEE. The CDR3 nucleotides are TGTGCCAGCAGCGTATTCAGCGGACAGGGTGGCACAGATACGCAGTATTTT. It encodes CASSVFSGQGGTDTQYF.

The rearrangement joins TRBV10-2 to TRBJ2-1; a possible D gene is TRBD2 (6 bases). The V gene lost 3 bases and the J gene lost 5 bases, with 14 bases spanning the gap. The CDR3 has 15 amino acids. Germline loops: CDR1 WSHSY, CDR2 SAAADI. CDR3 bases: TGCGCCAGCAGTGAAACTAGCCGGGCCAACAATGAGCAGTTCTTC. Protein product: CASSETSRANNEQFF.

The chain combines TRBV2 with TRBJ2-7, with TRBD1 matching over 8 bases. This CDR3 spans 12 amino acids. V lost 8 bases and J lost 4; bases outside the gene matches: 4. Germline V lookup: CDR1 SNHLY, CDR2 FYNNEI. CDR3 sequence reads: CASGTGGYEQYF. DNA of the CDR3: TGTGCCAGCGGGACAGGAGGATACGAGCAGTACTTC.

About this clone: The sample has other DNA sequences that encode this CDR3 too. This chain uses TRBV2 with TRBJ1-3, with unresolved D. The germline CDR1 and CDR2 sequences are SNHLY and FYNNEI. V was cut by 4 bases and J by 0 bases, with 7 bases left in between. CDR3 length: 14 amino acids. As DNA, the CDR3 is TGTGCCAGCAGTGTCGGAAGCTCTGGAAACACCATATATTTT. It yields the protein CASSVGSSGNTIYF.

The chain has TRBV6-4 and TRBJ1-2; D ambiguous. The CDR3 runs to 12 residues. Germline lookup yields CDR1 MRHNA and CDR2 SNTAGT. V was pared by 2 bases and J by 3 bases, with 4 bases between. The CDR3 bases are TGTGCCAGCAGTGACGGACACTATGGCTACACCTTC. Protein: CASSDGHYGYTF.

V is TRBV12-1 and J is TRBJ1-1. TRBV12-1 has pseudogene status. This CDR3 is built from 16 residues. This chain's CDR3 is CASSPPPKGRGTEAFF. CDR3 in DNA: TGTGCCAGCAGCCCACCCCCTAAGGGGAGAGGCACTGAAGCTTTCTTT.

The V gene is TRBV10-1, the J gene TRBJ2-2, with 7 bases identical to TRBD2. Germline V gene sequence: CDR1 WNHNN, CDR2 SYGVQD (reference sequence). V shed 6 bases, J shed 6 bases, and the junction held 4 bases outside the gene matches. CDR3 size: 13 residues. CDR3 amino acids: CASRPRESGELFF. DNA for the CDR3: TGCGCCAGCAGACCGCGGGAGTCCGGGGAGCTGTTTTTT.

The V call is TRBV9, the J call TRBJ2-1; TRBD2 matches 8 bases. V dropped 0 bases and J dropped 2; count of bases not matched to a gene: 1. Germline CDR1 SGDLS, CDR2 YYNGEE. This CDR3 is 15 amino acids long. CDR3 DNA: TGTGCCAGCAGCGTAGTAGCGGGAACCTACAATGAGCAGTTCTTC. Protein product: CASSVVAGTYNEQFF.

This clone was detected once. The V call is TRBV5-1, the J call TRBJ2-1, with TRBD2 matching over 7 bases. The CDR3 runs 16 residues. The J segment lost 4 bases and the V segment lost 0 bases, leaving 7 bases of the junction unmatched. Germline V gives CDR1 SGHRS, CDR2 YFSETQ. CDR3 DNA sequence: TGCGCCAGCAGCTTGGGGGGGACTACGCCTTACAATGAGCAGTTCTTC. It is translated as CASSLGGTTPYNEQFF.

The CDR3 nucleotides are TGTGCCAGTTCCCCGAGCCTCAACTATGGCTACACCTTC. This sequence encodes CASSPSLNYGYTF. This sequence joins TRBV6-1 and TRBJ1-2; D is undetermined. V shed 9 bases and J shed 2 bases, with 13 bases lying between them. The CDR3 is 13 residues long. Looked up from germline, CDR1 is MNHNS and CDR2 is SASEGT.

The chain has TRBV7-2 and TRBJ1-5, with D hard to call. This CDR3 comprises 14 residues. Deletions cut 4 bases from V and 1 base from J, with 8 bases between. Per germline, CDR1 SGHTA and CDR2 FQGNSA. For the CDR3, the DNA is TGTGCCAGCAGCTCCCTGGGAAGCAATCAGCCCCAGCATTTT. Translated: CASSSLGSNQPQHF.

The chain employs TRBV5-6 and TRBJ2-3, with D possibly TRBD2 on 6 matching bases. CDR1 is SGHDT and CDR2 is YYEEEE in the germline V gene. CDR3 length: 15 amino acids. V lost 2 bases and J 5 bases, leaving 15 bases between the germline ends. The chain's CDR3 is CASSFRAGRGDTQYF. CDR3 DNA sequence: TGTGCCAGCAGCTTTCGCGCCGGGAGAGGAGATACGCAGTATTTT.

Turning to this clone: Other DNA sequences in the same sample also yield this CDR3. The CDR3 reads CASSPLGSNQPQHF. The DNA of the CDR3 is TGTGCCAGCAGCCCGCTCGGGAGCAATCAGCCCCAGCATTTT. The chain uses TRBV28 and TRBJ1-5; D is ambiguous. Trimming took off 6 bases at V and 1 base at J, with 10 bases between the two ends. In germline, CDR1 is MDHEN, CDR2 SYDVKM. CDR3 size: 14 residues. Full variable domain (outside the CDR3, taken from reference TRBV28 and TRBJ1-5): DVKVTQSSRYLVKRTGEKVFLECVQDMDHENMFWYRQDPGLGLRLIYFSYDVKMKEKGDIPEGYSVSREKKERFSLILESASTNQTSMYLCASSPLGSNQPQHFGDGTRLSIL.

The V and J genes are TRBV6-6 and TRBJ2-7; 9 bases align to TRBD1. The V gene end was trimmed by 6 bases and the J gene end by 2 bases; junction bases not matched to a gene: 5. This CDR3 is 14 amino acids long. Germline V gene data show CDR1 as MNHNY and CDR2 as SVGAGI (reference sequence). The CDR3 loop is CASRQGQGTYEQYF. The CDR3 nucleotides read TGTGCCAGCAGACAGGGACAGGGAACCTACGAGCAGTACTTC.